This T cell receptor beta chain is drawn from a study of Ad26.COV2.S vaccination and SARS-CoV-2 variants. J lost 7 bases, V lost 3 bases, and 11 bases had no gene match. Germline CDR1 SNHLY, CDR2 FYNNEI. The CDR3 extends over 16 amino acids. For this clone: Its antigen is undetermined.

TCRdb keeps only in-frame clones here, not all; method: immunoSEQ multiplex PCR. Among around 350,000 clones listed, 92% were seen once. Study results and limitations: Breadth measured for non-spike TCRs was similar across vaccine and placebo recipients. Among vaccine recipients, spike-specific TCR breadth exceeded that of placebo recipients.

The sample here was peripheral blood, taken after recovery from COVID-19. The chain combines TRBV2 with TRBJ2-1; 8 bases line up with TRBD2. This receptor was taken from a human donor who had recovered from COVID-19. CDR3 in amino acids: CASSEASRGVNNEQFF. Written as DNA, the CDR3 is TGTGCCAGCAGTGAGGCTTCGCGGGGGGTTAATAATGAGCAGTTCTTC.